This T cell receptor (beta chain) was found in a study of T cells after yellow fever vaccination. Study-wide findings and caveats: In post-booster samples, most primary-vaccination clones reappeared (approximately 95% CD4, approximately 91% CD8).

Regarding this clonotype: Its target is unknown.

TCRdb re-derived calls from the 5' RACE reads in MiXCR, one entry per CDR3 protein. The sample carries 200,000 to 300,000 distinct CDR3 sequences, under 15% recorded once. The length of the CDR3 is 13 residues. V gave up 4 bases and J gave up 9 bases, with 12 bases separating them. Germline V gene data show CDR1 as KGHDR and CDR2 as SFDVKD. The TCR comes from a man younger than 45 who received the YFV17D yellow fever vaccine. Source: CD4+ T cells sorted from PBMCs, taken 45 days after the yellow fever booster vaccination. The J gene is TRBJ2-1, the V gene TRBV24-1; D is unresolved. The DNA of the CDR3 is TGTGCCACCAGTGACCGCTACTCGGGTGAGCAGTTCTTC. It yields the protein CATSDRYSGEQFF.